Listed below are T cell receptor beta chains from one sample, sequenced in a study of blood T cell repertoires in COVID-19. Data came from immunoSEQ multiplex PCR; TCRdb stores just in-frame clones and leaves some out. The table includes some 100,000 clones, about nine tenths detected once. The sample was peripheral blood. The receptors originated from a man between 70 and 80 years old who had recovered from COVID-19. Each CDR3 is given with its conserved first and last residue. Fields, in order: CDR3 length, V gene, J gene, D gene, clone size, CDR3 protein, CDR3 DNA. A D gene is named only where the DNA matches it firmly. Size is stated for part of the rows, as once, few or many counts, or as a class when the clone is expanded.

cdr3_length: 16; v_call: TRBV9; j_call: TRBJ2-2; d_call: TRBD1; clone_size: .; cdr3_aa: CASSVGTGGNTGELFF; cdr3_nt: TGTGCCAGCAGCGTAGGGACAGGGGGAAACACCGGGGAGCTGTTTTTT
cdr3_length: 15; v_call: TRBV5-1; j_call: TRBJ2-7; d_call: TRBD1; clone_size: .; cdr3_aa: CASSLWGTGVYEQYF; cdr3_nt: TGCGCCAGCAGCTTGTGGGGGACAGGGGTCTACGAGCAGTACTTC
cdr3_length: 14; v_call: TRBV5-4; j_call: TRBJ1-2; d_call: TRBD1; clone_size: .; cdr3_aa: CASSPGTGAYGYTF; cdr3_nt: TGTGCCAGCAGCCCTGGGACAGGGGCCTATGGCTACACCTTC
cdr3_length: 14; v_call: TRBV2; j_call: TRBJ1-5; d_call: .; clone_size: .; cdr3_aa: CASSERSPRQPQHF; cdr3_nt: TGTGCCAGCAGTGAAAGGAGTCCGCGGCAGCCCCAGCATTTT
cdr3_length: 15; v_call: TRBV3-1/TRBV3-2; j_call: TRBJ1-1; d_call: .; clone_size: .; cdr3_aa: CASSHTPPGNTEAFF; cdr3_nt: TGTGCCAGCAGCCACACTCCCCCAGGCAACACTGAAGCTTTCTTT
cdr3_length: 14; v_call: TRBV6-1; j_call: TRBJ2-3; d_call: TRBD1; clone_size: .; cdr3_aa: CASSEGQGTDTQYF; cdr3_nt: TGTGCCAGCAGTGAGGGACAGGGCACAGATACGCAGTATTTT
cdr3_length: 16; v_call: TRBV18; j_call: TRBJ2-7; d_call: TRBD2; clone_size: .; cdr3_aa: CASSPDGTSVNGEQYF; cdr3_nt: TGTGCCAGCTCACCGGACGGGACTAGCGTCAACGGCGAGCAGTACTTC
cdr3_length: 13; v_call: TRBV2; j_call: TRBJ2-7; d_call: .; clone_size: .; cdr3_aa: CASKWQGTYEQYF; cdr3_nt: TGTGCCAGCAAATGGCAGGGAACCTACGAGCAGTACTTC
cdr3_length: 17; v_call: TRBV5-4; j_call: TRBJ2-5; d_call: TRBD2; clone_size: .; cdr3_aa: CASSSLWTSGVQETQYF; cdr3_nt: TGTGCCAGCAGCTCCCTATGGACTAGCGGGGTACAAGAGACCCAGTACTTC
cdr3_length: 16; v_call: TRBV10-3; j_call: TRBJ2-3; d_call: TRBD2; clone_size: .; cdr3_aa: CAISDRRRETTDTQYF; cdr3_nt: TGTGCCATCAGTGATAGGCGGCGGGAGACCACAGATACGCAGTATTTT
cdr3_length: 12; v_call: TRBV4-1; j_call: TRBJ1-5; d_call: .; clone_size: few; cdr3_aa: CASSQDQGMLHF; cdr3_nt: TGCGCCAGCAGCCAAGATCAGGGGATGTTGCATTTT
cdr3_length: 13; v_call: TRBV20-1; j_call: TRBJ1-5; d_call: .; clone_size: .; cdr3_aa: CSASRGSGQPQHF; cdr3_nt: TGCAGTGCTAGTAGGGGGTCCGGTCAGCCCCAGCATTTT
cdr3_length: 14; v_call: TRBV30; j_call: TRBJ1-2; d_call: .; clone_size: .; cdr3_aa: CAWRPRTAEYGYTF; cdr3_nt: TGTGCCTGGAGGCCACGGACAGCCGAATATGGCTACACCTTC
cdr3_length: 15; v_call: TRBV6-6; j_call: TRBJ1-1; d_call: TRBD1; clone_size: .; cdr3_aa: CASSLPQGANTEAFF; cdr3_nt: TGTGCCAGCAGCTTGCCACAGGGGGCCAACACTGAAGCTTTCTTT
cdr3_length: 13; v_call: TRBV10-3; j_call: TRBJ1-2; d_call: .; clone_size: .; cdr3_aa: CAASGSRNYGYTF; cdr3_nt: TGTGCCGCATCGGGGTCGCGTAACTATGGCTACACCTTC
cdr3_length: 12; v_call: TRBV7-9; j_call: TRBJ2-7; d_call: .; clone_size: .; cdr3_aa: CASRQNLEAQYF; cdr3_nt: TGTGCCAGCAGGCAGAATCTAGAAGCGCAGTACTTC
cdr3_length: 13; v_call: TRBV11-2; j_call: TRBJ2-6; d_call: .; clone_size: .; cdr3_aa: CASSLAQLNVLTF; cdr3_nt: TGTGCCAGCAGCTTAGCACAGCTAAACGTCCTGACTTTC
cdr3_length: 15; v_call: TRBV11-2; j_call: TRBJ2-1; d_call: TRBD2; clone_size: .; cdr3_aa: CASSLASGSYNEQFF; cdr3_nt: TGTGCCAGCAGCTTAGCTAGCGGCTCCTACAATGAGCAGTTCTTC
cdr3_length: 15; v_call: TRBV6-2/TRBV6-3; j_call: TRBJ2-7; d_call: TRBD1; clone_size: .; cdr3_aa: CASSPRDRAPYEQYF; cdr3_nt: TGTGCCAGCAGTCCAAGGGACAGGGCACCCTACGAGCAGTACTTC
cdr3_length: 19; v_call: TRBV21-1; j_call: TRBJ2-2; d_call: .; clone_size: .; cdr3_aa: CASRAPSGGREANTGELFF; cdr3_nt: TGTGCCAGCAGGGCCCCTAGCGGGGGGCGCGAAGCGAACACCGGGGAGCTGTTTTTT
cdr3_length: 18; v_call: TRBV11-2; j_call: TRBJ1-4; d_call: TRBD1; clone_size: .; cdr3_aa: CASSLVGKYGTGYEKLFF; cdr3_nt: TGTGCCAGCAGCTTAGTAGGCAAATATGGGACAGGGTATGAAAAACTGTTTTTT
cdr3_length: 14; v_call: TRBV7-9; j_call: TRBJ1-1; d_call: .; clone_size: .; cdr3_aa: CASSQSRKGTEAFF; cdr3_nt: TGTGCCAGCAGCCAGTCCCGCAAGGGGACTGAAGCTTTCTTT
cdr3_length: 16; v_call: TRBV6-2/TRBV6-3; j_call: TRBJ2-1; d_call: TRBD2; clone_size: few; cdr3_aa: CASSSRDSGDYNEQFF; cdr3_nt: TGTGCCAGCAGTTCCCGAGATAGCGGGGACTACAATGAGCAGTTCTTC
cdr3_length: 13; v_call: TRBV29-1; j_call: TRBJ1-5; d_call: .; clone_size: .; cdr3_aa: CSVVVRGNQPQHF; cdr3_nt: TGCAGCGTTGTTGTCAGAGGTAATCAGCCCCAGCATTTT